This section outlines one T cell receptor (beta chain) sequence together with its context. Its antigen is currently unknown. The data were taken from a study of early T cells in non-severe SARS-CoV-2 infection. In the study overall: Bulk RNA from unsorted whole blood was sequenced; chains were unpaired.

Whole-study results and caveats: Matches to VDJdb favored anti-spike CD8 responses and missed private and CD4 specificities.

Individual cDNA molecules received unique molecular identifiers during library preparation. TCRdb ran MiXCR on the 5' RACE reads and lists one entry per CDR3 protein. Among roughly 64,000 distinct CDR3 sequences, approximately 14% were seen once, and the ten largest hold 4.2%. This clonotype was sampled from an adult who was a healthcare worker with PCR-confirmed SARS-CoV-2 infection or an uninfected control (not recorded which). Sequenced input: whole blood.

The CDR3 sequence: CASSQIAGLYEQYF. DNA of the CDR3: TGTGCCAGCAGCCAAATAGCGGGGCTTTACGAGCAGTACTTC. J is TRBJ2-7 and V is TRBV7-2, with TRBD2 matching over 8 bases. V gave up 5 bases and J gave up 4 bases; unmatched junction bases: 7. Per germline, CDR1 SGHTA and CDR2 FQGNSA. The length of the CDR3 is 14 residues.